This entry concerns a single TCR beta chain. Generated by immunoSEQ multiplex PCR, the TCRdb table keeps only in-frame clones and is missing some. Here the sample spans 80,000 to 130,000 clones, about 89% being singletons. This sample was included in a study of T cell responses to AZD1222 COVID-19 vaccine. The V end was cut by 1 base, the J end by 5 bases, with 18 bases between. The germline CDR1 and CDR2 sequences are LNHNV and YYDKDF (reference sequence). The CDR3 length is 16 residues. This TCR was sampled from an adult in good health. Sequencing was performed on peripheral blood, taken on day 0 of AZD1222 vaccination. This chain connects TRBV15 to TRBJ2-7; either TRBD1 or TRBD2 may supply D (5 bases each). CDR3 in DNA: TGTGCCACCAGCAGAGGGGGCTTGGGGACCGGCCACGAGCAGTACTTC. Its protein product is CATSRGGLGTGHEQYF.